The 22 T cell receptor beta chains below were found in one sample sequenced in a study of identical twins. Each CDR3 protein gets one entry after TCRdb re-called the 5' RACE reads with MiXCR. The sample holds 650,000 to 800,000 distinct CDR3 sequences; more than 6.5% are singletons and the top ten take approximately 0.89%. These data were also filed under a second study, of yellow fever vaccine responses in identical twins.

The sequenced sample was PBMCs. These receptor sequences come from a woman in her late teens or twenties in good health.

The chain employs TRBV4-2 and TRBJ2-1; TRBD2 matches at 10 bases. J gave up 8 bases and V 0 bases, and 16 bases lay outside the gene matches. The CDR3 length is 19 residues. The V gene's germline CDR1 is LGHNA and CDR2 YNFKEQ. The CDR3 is CASSQDPPDSGRRIYEQFF. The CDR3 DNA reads TGTGCCAGCAGCCAAGATCCCCCCGATAGCGGGAGGAGGATATATGAGCAGTTCTTC.

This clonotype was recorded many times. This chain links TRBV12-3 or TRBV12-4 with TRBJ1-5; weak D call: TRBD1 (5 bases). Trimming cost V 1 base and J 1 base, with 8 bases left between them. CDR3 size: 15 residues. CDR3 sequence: CASSLGEGSNQPQHF. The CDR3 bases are TGTGCCAGCAGTTTAGGGGAGGGGAGCAATCAGCCCCAGCATTTT.

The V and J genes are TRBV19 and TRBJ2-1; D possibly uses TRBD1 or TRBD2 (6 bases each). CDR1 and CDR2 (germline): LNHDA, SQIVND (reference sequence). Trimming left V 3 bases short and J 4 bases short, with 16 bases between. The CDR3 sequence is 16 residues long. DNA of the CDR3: TGTGCCAGTAGTATGGCCAGCGGAGGGGGGTACAATGAGCAGTTCTTC. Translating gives CASSMASGGGYNEQFF.

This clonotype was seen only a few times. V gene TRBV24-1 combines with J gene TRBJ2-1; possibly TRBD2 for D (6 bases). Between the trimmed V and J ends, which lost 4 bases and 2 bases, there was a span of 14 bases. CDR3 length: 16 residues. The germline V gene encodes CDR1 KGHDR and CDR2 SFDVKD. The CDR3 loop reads CATSDLSGGAYNEQFF. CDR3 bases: TGTGCCACCAGTGACCTTAGCGGAGGGGCCTACAATGAGCAGTTCTTC.

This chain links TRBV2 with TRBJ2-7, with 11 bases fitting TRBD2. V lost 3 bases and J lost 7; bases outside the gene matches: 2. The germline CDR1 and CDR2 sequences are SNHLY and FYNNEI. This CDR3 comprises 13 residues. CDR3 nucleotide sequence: TGTGCCAGCAGTGAGGTAGCGGGAGGGGAGCAGTACTTC. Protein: CASSEVAGGEQYF.

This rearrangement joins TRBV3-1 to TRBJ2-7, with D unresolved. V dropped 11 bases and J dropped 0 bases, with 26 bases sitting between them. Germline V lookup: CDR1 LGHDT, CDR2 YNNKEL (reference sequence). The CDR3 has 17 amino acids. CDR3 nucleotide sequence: TGTGCCTCCAGCAAAGATTATCAGATTTCAAGCTCCTACGAGCAGTACTTC. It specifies CASSKDYQISSSYEQYF.

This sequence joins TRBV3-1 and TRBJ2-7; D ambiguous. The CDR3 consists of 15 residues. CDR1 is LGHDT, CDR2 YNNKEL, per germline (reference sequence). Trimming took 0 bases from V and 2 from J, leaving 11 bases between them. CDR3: CASSQDPTAPYEQYF. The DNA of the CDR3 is TGTGCCAGCAGCCAAGATCCGACGGCACCCTACGAGCAGTACTTC.

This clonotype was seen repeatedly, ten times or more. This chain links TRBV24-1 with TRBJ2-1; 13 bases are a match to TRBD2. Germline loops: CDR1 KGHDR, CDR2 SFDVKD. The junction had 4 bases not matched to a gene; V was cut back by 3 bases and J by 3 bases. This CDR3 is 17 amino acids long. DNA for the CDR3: TGTGCCACCAGTGATCCCGGGACTAGCGGGGACTACAATGAGCAGTTCTTC. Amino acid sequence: CATSDPGTSGDYNEQFF.

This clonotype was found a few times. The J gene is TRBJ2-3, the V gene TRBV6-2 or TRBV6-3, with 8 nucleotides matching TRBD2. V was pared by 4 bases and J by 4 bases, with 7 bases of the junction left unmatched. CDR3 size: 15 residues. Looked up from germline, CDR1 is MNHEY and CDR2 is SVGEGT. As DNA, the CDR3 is TGTGCCAGCAGTTTGGTAGCGGGAATTTCAGATACGCAGTATTTT. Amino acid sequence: CASSLVAGISDTQYF.

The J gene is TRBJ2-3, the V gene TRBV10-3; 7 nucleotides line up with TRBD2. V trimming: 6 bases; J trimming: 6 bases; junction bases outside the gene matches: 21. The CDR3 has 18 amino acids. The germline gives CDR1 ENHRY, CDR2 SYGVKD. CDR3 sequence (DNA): TGTGCCATCAGCCCCTCCTCTCCGTCTAGCGGAGGAGGGGATACGCAGTATTTT. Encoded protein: CAISPSSPSSGGGDTQYF.

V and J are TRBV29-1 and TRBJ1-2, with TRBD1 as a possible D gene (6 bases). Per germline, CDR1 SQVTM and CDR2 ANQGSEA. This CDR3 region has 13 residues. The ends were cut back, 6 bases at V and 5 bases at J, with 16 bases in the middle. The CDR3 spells CSVDPGRGYGYTF. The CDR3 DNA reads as TGCAGCGTCGATCCAGGGAGGGGGTATGGCTACACCTTC. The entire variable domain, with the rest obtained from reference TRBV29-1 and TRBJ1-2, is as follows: SAVISQKPSRDICQRGTSLTIQCQVDSQVTMMFWYRQQPGQSLTLIATANQGSEATYESGFVIDKFPISRPNLTFSTLTVSNMSPEDSSIYLCSVDPGRGYGYTFGSGTRLTVV.

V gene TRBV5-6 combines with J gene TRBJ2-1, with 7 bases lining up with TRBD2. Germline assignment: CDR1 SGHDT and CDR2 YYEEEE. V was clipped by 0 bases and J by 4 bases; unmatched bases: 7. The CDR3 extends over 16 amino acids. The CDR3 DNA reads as TGTGCCAGCAGCTTGGTTCCGCGGGAGACGTACAATGAGCAGTTCTTC. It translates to CASSLVPRETYNEQFF.

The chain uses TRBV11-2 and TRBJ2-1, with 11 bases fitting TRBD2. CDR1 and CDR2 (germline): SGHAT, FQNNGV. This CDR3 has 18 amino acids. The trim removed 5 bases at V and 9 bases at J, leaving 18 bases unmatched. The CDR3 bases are TGTGCCAGCAGCCCATCCGCACTAGCGGGAGATCCTTTGCGTGAGCAGTTCTTC. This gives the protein CASSPSALAGDPLREQFF.

In DNA form, the CDR3 reads TGCGCCAGCAGCTTGTTTGGGGCACAAGAGACCCAGTACTTC. Translating gives CASSLFGAQETQYF. J is TRBJ2-5 and V is TRBV5-1; a possible D gene is TRBD1 (5 bases). Trimming removed 1 base at V and 2 bases at J, with 9 bases between. CDR1 is SGHRS and CDR2 is YFSETQ in the germline V gene. CDR3 size: 14 residues.

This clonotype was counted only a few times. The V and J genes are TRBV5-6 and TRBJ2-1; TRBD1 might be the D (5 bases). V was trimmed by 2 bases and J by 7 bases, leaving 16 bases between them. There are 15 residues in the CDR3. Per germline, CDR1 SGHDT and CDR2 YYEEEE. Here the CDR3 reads CASSLGQGIMNEQFF. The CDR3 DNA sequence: TGTGCCAGCAGCTTAGGGCAGGGAATAATGAATGAGCAGTTCTTC.

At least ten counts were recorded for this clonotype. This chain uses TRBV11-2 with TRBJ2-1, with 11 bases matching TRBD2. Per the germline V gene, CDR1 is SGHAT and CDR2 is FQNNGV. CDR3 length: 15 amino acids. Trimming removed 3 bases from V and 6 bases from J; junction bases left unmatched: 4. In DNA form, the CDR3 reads TGTGCCAGCAGCTTTACTAGCGGGAGAGTCAATGAGCAGTTCTTC. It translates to CASSFTSGRVNEQFF. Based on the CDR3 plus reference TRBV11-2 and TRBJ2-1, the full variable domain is EAGVAQSPRYKIIEKRQSVAFWCNPISGHATLYWYQQILGQGPKLLIQFQNNGVVDDSQLPKDRFSAERLKGVDSTLKIQPAKLEDSAVYLCASSFTSGRVNEQFFGPGTRLTVL.

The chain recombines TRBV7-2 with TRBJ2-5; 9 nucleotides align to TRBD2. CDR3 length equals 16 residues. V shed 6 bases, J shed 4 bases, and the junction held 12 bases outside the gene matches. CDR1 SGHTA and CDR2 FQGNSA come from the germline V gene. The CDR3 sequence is CASRAAGGGARETQYF. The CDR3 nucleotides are TGTGCCAGCAGGGCCGCGGGCGGGGGGGCTCGAGAGACCCAGTACTTC.

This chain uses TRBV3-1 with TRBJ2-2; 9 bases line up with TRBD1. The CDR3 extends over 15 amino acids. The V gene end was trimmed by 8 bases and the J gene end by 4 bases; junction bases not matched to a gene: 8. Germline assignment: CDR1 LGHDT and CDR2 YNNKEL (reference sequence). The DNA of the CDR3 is TGTGCCAGCTGCCTAGGACAGGGGAGCACCGGGGAGCTGTTTTTT. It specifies CASCLGQGSTGELFF.

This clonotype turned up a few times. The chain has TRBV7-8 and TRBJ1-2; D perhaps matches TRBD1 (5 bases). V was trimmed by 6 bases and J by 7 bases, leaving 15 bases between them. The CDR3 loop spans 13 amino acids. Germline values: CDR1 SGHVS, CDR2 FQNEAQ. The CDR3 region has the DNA TGTGCCAGCAGTCAAAATGGGGGAAGTGGCTACACCTTC. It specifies CASSQNGGSGYTF.

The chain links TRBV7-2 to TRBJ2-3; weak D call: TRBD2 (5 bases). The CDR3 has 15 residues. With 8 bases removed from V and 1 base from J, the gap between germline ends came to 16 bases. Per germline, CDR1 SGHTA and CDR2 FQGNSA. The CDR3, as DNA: TGTGCCAGCGGCCGCTATGAGGGTGGCACAGATACGCAGTATTTT. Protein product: CASGRYEGGTDTQYF.

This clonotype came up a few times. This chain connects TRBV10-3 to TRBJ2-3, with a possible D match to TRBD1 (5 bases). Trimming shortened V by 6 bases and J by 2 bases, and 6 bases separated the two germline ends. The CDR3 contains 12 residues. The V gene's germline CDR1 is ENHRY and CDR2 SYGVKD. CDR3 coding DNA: TGTGCCATCAGCAGGGACACAGATACGCAGTATTTT. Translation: CAISRDTDTQYF.

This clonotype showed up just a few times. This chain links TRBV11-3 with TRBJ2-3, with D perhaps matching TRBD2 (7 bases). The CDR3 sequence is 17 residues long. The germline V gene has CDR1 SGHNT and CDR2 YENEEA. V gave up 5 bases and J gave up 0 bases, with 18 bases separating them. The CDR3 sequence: CASSHSGGGFSTDTQYF. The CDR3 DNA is TGTGCCAGCAGCCATTCGGGGGGCGGCTTTAGCACAGATACGCAGTATTTT.